These 6 T cell receptor beta chains came from one sample sequenced in a study of Graves' ophthalmopathy and Graves' hyperthyroidism. Investigators amplified TCR beta CDR3 regions from RNA transcripts. HTBI-primed first-round RT-PCR preceded second-round multiplex PCR. TCRdb used MiXCR to reprocess the multiplex PCR reads, holding one entry per CDR3 protein. The data hold about 640,000 distinct CDR3 sequences, with roughly 39% observed a single time. The sequenced material came from peripheral blood. Receptors were obtained from an adult man with Graves' ophthalmopathy.

The V call is TRBV7-9, the J call TRBJ2-5, with 14 bases that match TRBD2. Germline V CDR1 and CDR2: SEHNR, FQNEAQ (reference sequence). Trimming at V came to 4 bases and at J to 5 bases, leaving 6 bases not matched to a gene. This CDR3 is built from 16 residues. CDR3: CASSSGLAGVWETQYF. CDR3 in DNA: TGTGCCAGCAGCTCGGGACTAGCGGGAGTGTGGGAGACCCAGTACTTC.

The gene calls are TRBV30 and TRBJ2-6; D ambiguous. The CDR3 length is 15 residues. V shed 0 bases and J shed 0 bases, with 6 bases lying between them. In germline, CDR1 is GTSNPN, CDR2 SVGIG (reference sequence). The DNA of the CDR3 is TGTGCCTGGAGTGTACAGTTCTCTGGGGCCAACGTCCTGACTTTC. Translation: CAWSVQFSGANVLTF.

As to this clonotype: This could be a read error, since a much larger clone is one nucleotide away. This rearrangement joins TRBV10-2 to TRBJ1-5; D may be TRBD1 (5 bases). The CDR3 is 13 amino acids. Looked up from germline, CDR1 is WSHSY and CDR2 is SAAADI. CDR3 in DNA: TGTGCCAGCAGTTTCATCAGGGCCCAGCCCCAGCATTTT. This translates into CASSFIRAQPQHF.

J is TRBJ1-3 and V is TRBV19; maybe TRBD1 (6 bases). With 6 bases removed from V and 4 bases from J, the gap between germline ends came to 13 bases. The CDR3 runs to 14 residues. Germline V gene lookup returns CDR1 LNHDA and CDR2 SQIVND (reference sequence). The chain's CDR3 is CASSPDRLGNTIYF. In nucleotides, the CDR3 is TGTGCCAGTAGCCCGGACAGACTGGGAAACACCATATATTTT.

This clonotype was counted only a few times. This chain joins TRBV7-9 and TRBJ1-1; 7 positions match TRBD1. CDR1 is SEHNR, CDR2 FQNEAQ, per germline (reference sequence). The ends lost 3 bases at V and 6 bases at J; junction bases unmatched: 4. The CDR3 contains 13 residues. The CDR3 sequence is CASSLDRFPEAFF. The CDR3 DNA sequence: TGTGCCAGCAGCTTGGACAGGTTTCCTGAAGCTTTCTTT.

This clonotype showed up many times. The chain uses TRBV6-5 and TRBJ1-2; D not resolved. The CDR3 loop spans 13 amino acids. The germline V gene has CDR1 MNHEY and CDR2 SVGAGI. V was shortened by 3 bases and J by 6 bases, with 11 bases between the two germline ends. CDR3 region: CASSYGHRDGYTF. The CDR3 region has the DNA TGTGCCAGCAGTTATGGGCACCGAGATGGCTACACCTTC.